This T cell receptor beta chain was sequenced in a study of shared clonotypes between healthy human individuals. Study-wide background: Three men and two women, aged 18 to 49, were donors. Study results and caveats: Rarefaction revealed incomplete sorted-subset sequencing despite large depth.

On this clone itself: No antigen is known for it.

Naive CD8 isolation took CD45RO-negative cells positively selected for CCR7 and excluded terminally differentiated effector memory CD45RA+ cells. The CDR3 consists of 15 residues. The germline CDR1 and CDR2 sequences are SGHVS and FNYEAQ. V was shortened by 7 bases and J by 4 bases, with 19 bases between the two germline ends. TCRdb keeps only in-frame clones here, not all; method: immunoSEQ multiplex PCR. The sample lists about 600,000 clones, roughly 98% occurring once. This sequence joins TRBV7-6 and TRBJ2-5, with a possible D match to TRBD1 (5 bases). Sample: naive CD8+ T cells sorted from blood. This TCR came from a man aged 30 to 39 in good health. For the CDR3, the DNA is TGTGCCAGCACCCCGTCGGCAGGGATGGGAGAGACCCAGTACTTC. Its translation is CASTPSAGMGETQYF.